These 6 T cell receptor beta chains share one sample of origin, sequenced in a study of blood T cell repertoires in COVID-19. TCRdb's copy holds only in-frame clones and misses some; the assay was immunoSEQ multiplex PCR. This sample has fewer than 400,000 clones, with approximately 81% found just once. Sample: peripheral blood. The receptors were gathered from a woman between 18 and 29 years old with acute or convalescent COVID-19.

This chain joins TRBV12-3 or TRBV12-4 and TRBJ2-1; the match to TRBD2 covers 9 bases. The CDR3 is made up of 13 amino acids. CDR3 coding DNA: TGTGGAGTTAGCGGGAGTAATCGCAATGAGCAGTTCTTC. Translated, it gives CGVSGSNRNEQFF.

V is TRBV5-4 and J is TRBJ2-1; 13 bases align to TRBD2. The V gene end was trimmed by 5 bases and the J gene end by 1 base; junction bases not matched to a gene: 9. CDR3 length: 18 amino acids. Germline V gene lookup returns CDR1 SGHNT and CDR2 YYREEE (reference sequence). This CDR3 reads CASSPLAGGPLSYNEQFF. The CDR3 bases are TGTGCCAGCAGTCCACTAGCGGGGGGGCCTTTGTCCTACAATGAGCAGTTCTTC.

V usage is TRBV9 and J usage is TRBJ2-2; 9 bases map to TRBD1. The CDR3 spans 16 residues. Trimming removed 3 bases from V and 4 bases from J; junction bases left unmatched: 7. Germline CDR1 reads SGDLS; CDR2 reads YYNGEE. CDR3 protein: CASSGRDRAFTGELFF. CDR3 nucleotides: TGTGCCAGCAGCGGACGGGACAGGGCTTTCACCGGGGAGCTGTTTTTT.

Remarks on this clone: In the same sample, other DNA sequences code for this CDR3. V usage is TRBV3-1 (or the pseudogene TRBV3-2) and J usage is TRBJ1-1; TRBD1 might be the D (5 bases). Trimming took 4 bases from V and 5 from J, leaving 11 bases between them. The CDR3 is made up of 13 amino acids. Germline V lookup: CDR1 LGHDT, CDR2 YNNKEL (reference sequence). CDR3 sequence (DNA): TGTGCCAGCAGCCTCCGGGGGGGAACTGAAGCTTTCTTT. Residues: CASSLRGGTEAFF.

The chain uses TRBV6-5 and TRBJ2-7, with 10 bases identical to TRBD1. The germline gives CDR1 MNHEY, CDR2 SVGAGI. Unmatched junction bases numbered 7, after V lost 5 bases and J lost 6 bases. CDR3 size: 14 residues. In DNA form, the CDR3 reads TGTGCCAGCAGTCCGCGGGACAGGGGCTCCGAGCAGTACTTC. Its protein is CASSPRDRGSEQYF.

In DNA, the CDR3 is TGTGCCAGCAGCTTAGGAATGACATTCTCCTACGAGCAGTACTTC. Its translation: CASSLGMTFSYEQYF. The chain links TRBV7-2 to TRBJ2-7; D is undetermined. CDR1 and CDR2 (germline): SGHTA, FQGNSA. The V gene lost 1 base and the J gene lost 0 bases, with 10 bases spanning the gap. The CDR3 loop spans 15 amino acids.